This record looks at one T cell receptor beta chain sequence and its context. Profiling of TCR beta VDJ combinations and CDR3 sequences used genomic DNA as template. TCRdb redid the calling of the reads with MiXCR, one entry per CDR3 protein. Counted here are 150,000 or so distinct CDR3 sequences, more than 45% occurring once; the ten biggest clones make up about 1.2%. The sequenced patients had an expansion of CD8+CD57+ cells seen by flow cytometry. A severe acquired aplastic anemia diagnosis applied to all patients. All patients were therapy-naive when blood was sampled. The data were obtained in a study of CD8+CD57+ T cells in acquired aplastic anemia. At the level of the study: Sorted cells (CD4+ and CD8+) yielded DNA amounts that averaged 3.2 ug.

The germline V and J ends were trimmed by 7 bases and 4 bases, with 13 bases remaining between them. CDR1 and CDR2 from the germline V gene are LNHDA and SQIVND (reference sequence). This CDR3 spans 14 amino acids. The clonotype was recovered from a human donor with aplastic anemia. The chain carries TRBV19 and TRBJ1-4; weak D call: TRBD1 (5 bases). Sequenced sample: sorted CD4+, CD8+, or CD8+CD57+ T cells (not recorded which) from PBMCs. The CDR3 protein is CASTGGVNNEKLFF. CDR3 bases: TGTGCCAGTACGGGAGGGGTAAATAATGAAAAACTGTTTTTT.